Listed here are 21 T cell receptor beta chains from one sample, sequenced in a study of T cells in Graves' hyperthyroidism and ophthalmopathy. Amplification targeted TCR beta CDR3 regions from RNA transcripts. The HTBI primer set drove a first-round RT-PCR of the TCR CDR3. Via MiXCR, TCRdb re-called the multiplex PCR reads, giving one row per CDR3 protein. The table lists about 290,000 distinct CDR3 sequences, over 15% of them singletons. The sequenced sample consisted of blood. Every receptor here comes from an older woman with Graves' ophthalmopathy.

This clonotype appeared many times. V gene TRBV20-1 combines with J gene TRBJ2-4; 13 positions agree with TRBD2. This CDR3 region has 15 residues. J gave up 8 bases and V 6 bases, and 10 bases lay outside the gene matches. Germline CDR1 DFQATT, CDR2 SNEGSKA (reference sequence). The DNA of the CDR3 is TGCAGTGCCCGCGGACTAGCGGGAGCGATGGACATTCAGTACTTC. As protein: CSARGLAGAMDIQYF.

This clonotype was picked up a small number of times. V and J are TRBV27 and TRBJ1-2; possible D gene TRBD1, 5 bases. This CDR3 has 16 amino acids. V lost 6 bases, J lost 4 bases, and 21 bases lay in between. Germline V CDR1 and CDR2: MNHEY, SMNVEV (reference sequence). The CDR3 DNA reads TGTGCCAGCAGCCCCCCCCGGGGGGTGATGGGCTATGGCTACACCTTC. It specifies CASSPPRGVMGYGYTF.

The chain carries TRBV5-1 and TRBJ1-2; TRBD1 matches at 8 bases. CDR1 is SGHRS, CDR2 YFSETQ, per germline. This CDR3 has 17 amino acids. V lost 0 bases and J lost 2; bases outside the gene matches: 9. In nucleotides, the CDR3 is TGCGCCAGCAGCTTGGCCTTGGGACAGGTATCCAACTATGGCTACACCTTC. This sequence encodes CASSLALGQVSNYGYTF.

The sample holds many counts of this clonotype. The chain couples TRBV7-9 to TRBJ2-1, with no clear D. Trimming took 2 bases from V and 9 from J, leaving 8 bases between them. This CDR3 is built from 12 residues. Germline loops: CDR1 SEHNR, CDR2 FQNEAQ (reference sequence). The CDR3 region is CASSLMWSEQFF. For the CDR3, the DNA is TGTGCCAGCAGCTTAATGTGGAGTGAGCAGTTCTTC.

This chain joins TRBV9 and TRBJ1-2, with D maybe TRBD1 (5 bases). The CDR3 length is 14 residues. The V and J ends lost 0 bases and 7 bases respectively, with 13 bases between them. Per germline, CDR1 SGDLS and CDR2 YYNGEE. The CDR3 DNA reads as TGTGCCAGCAGCGTAGGGGCAGGGTTGGGTGGCTACACCTTC. Its protein is CASSVGAGLGGYTF.

This chain joins TRBV24-1 and TRBJ2-5; D not resolved. Germline CDR1 KGHDR, CDR2 SFDVKD. Trimming stripped 0 bases from V and 5 bases from J, with 6 bases between. CDR3 length: 13 residues. CDR3 sequence: CATSDLHRETQYF. The DNA for the CDR3 is TGTGCCACCAGTGATTTGCATCGGGAGACCCAGTACTTC.

The V call is TRBV5-4, the J call TRBJ2-2; TRBD2 matches at 9 bases. The CDR3 consists of 15 residues. V lost 4 bases and J lost 5; bases outside the gene matches: 6. Germline CDR1 and CDR2: SGHNT and YYREEE (reference sequence). DNA of the CDR3: TGTGCCAGCAGCCGGCGGGAGGGCCGGACCGGGGAGCTGTTTTTT. It translates to CASSRREGRTGELFF. The full variable domain, in which reference TRBV5-4 and TRBJ2-2 provide the parts outside the CDR3, is ETGVTQSPTHLIKTRGQQVTLRCSSQSGHNTVSWYQQALGQGPQFIFQYYREEENGRGNFPPRFSGLQFPNYSSELNVNALELDDSALYLCASSRREGRTGELFFGEGSRLTVL.

J is TRBJ1-6 and V is TRBV27; TRBD1 aligns across 9 bases. V was pared by 7 bases and J by 10 bases, with 11 bases of the junction left unmatched. The CDR3 extends over 15 amino acids. Per germline, CDR1 MNHEY and CDR2 SMNVEV (reference sequence). Here the CDR3 DNA reads TGTGCCAGCAAGTCTCTGGGGACAGGGTTATCACCCCTCCACTTT. Amino acid sequence: CASKSLGTGLSPLHF.

At least ten counts were recorded for this clonotype. The chain couples TRBV10-3 to TRBJ1-4, with 8 bases matching TRBD1. The CDR3 has 14 amino acids. With 6 bases clipped from V and 7 bases from J, the junction kept 7 bases outside the gene matches. CDR1 is ENHRY and CDR2 is SYGVKD in the germline V gene. CDR3 in amino acids: CAISPDRAGEKLFF. The DNA of the CDR3 is TGTGCCATCAGCCCGGACAGGGCGGGTGAAAAACTGTTTTTT.

This clonotype was seen repeatedly, ten times or more. The chain links TRBV15 to TRBJ2-1; D unresolved. The CDR3 is made up of 13 amino acids. The V gene's germline CDR1 is LNHNV and CDR2 YYDKDF (reference sequence). V lost 0 bases to trimming and J lost 10 bases, with 10 bases between them. The CDR3 region is CATSREYRMEQFF. CDR3 DNA: TGTGCCACCAGCAGAGAGTACAGAATGGAGCAGTTCTTC.

This clonotype was seen at least ten times. This chain's CDR3 is CASSETQDTEAFF. The CDR3 nucleotides read TGTGCCAGCAGTGAAACCCAGGACACTGAAGCTTTCTTT. The V and J genes are TRBV27 and TRBJ1-1, with no clear D. CDR3 length: 13 residues. The ends were cut back, 5 bases at V and 3 bases at J, with 10 bases in the middle. Per germline, CDR1 MNHEY and CDR2 SMNVEV (reference sequence).

This clonotype has ten or more counts. The CDR3 spells CASSWRQGTYEQYF. The CDR3 DNA reads TGTGCCAGCAGCTGGCGACAGGGCACCTACGAGCAGTACTTC. J is TRBJ2-7 and V is TRBV7-9; TRBD1 matches at 7 bases. Germline lookup yields CDR1 SEHNR and CDR2 FQNEAQ (reference sequence). V gave up 4 bases and J gave up 2 bases; unmatched junction bases: 5. CDR3 size: 14 residues.

This clonotype was observed many times. The chain carries TRBV11-2 and TRBJ2-7; maybe TRBD1 (6 bases). The V and J ends lost 2 bases and 2 bases respectively, with 13 bases between them. Germline V lookup: CDR1 SGHAT, CDR2 FQNNGV. The CDR3 is made up of 15 amino acids. The CDR3 nucleotides are TGTGCCAGCAGCTTAATGGGGGCCATGACCTACGAGCAGTACTTC. This encodes CASSLMGAMTYEQYF.

This clonotype was picked up many times. This chain links TRBV4-1 with TRBJ2-2; possibly TRBD2 for D (5 bases). This CDR3 has 16 residues. Deletions cut 3 bases from V and 7 bases from J, with 18 bases between. The germline CDR1 and CDR2 sequences are MGHRA and YSYEKL. CDR3 in DNA: TGCGCCAGCAGCCAGGTGAACTTGGTTGACTACGGGGAGCTGTTTTTT. Its protein is CASSQVNLVDYGELFF.

This clonotype was counted many times. The V gene is TRBV7-2, the J gene TRBJ1-5; perhaps TRBD1 as D (5 bases). V was shortened by 1 base and J by 2 bases, with 9 bases between the two germline ends. The germline V gene has CDR1 SGHTA and CDR2 FQGNSA. The CDR3 contains 15 residues. CDR3 protein: CASSLGGARNQPQHF. CDR3 sequence (DNA): TGTGCCAGCAGCTTAGGGGGCGCGCGCAATCAGCCCCAGCATTTT. The whole variable domain, remainder taken from reference TRBV7-2 and TRBJ1-5, is GAGVSQSPSNKVTEKGKDVELRCDPISGHTALYWYRQSLGQGLEFLIYFQGNSAPDKSGLPSDRFSAERTGGSVSTLTIQRTQQEDSAVYLCASSLGGARNQPQHFGDGTRLSIL.

This clonotype was found many times. The V and J genes are TRBV7-8 and TRBJ1-6; tentatively, D is TRBD1 (5 bases). Trimming removed 5 bases from V and 6 bases from J, with 11 bases in between. This CDR3 has 14 residues. Germline V gene data show CDR1 as SGHVS and CDR2 as FQNEAQ. The CDR3 region is CASSGRATNSPLHF. For the CDR3, the DNA is TGTGCCAGCAGCGGCAGGGCAACTAATTCACCCCTCCACTTT.

V gene TRBV6-1 combines with J gene TRBJ2-5, with D maybe TRBD2 (5 bases). The germline V and J ends were trimmed by 5 bases and 0 bases, with 13 bases remaining between them. This CDR3 is 15 amino acids long. From germline, CDR1 is MNHNS and CDR2 SASEGT. CDR3 sequence: CASSLTGKYQETQYF. The CDR3, as DNA: TGTGCCAGCAGTTTGACGGGGAAGTACCAAGAGACCCAGTACTTC.

This clonotype was counted many times. The chain has TRBV12-3 or TRBV12-4 and TRBJ2-5; D may be TRBD1 or TRBD2 (5 bases each). The CDR3 loop spans 15 amino acids. Trimming removed 3 bases from V and 5 bases from J, with 16 bases in between. The CDR3 DNA follows: TGTGCCAGCAGTTTTAGGGACGGCCTTCTGGAGACCCAGTACTTC. The encoded protein is CASSFRDGLLETQYF.

This clonotype appeared many times. The CDR3 spells CASSLMGAKRNEQFF. The DNA for the CDR3 is TGTGCCAGCAGTTTAATGGGGGCTAAGAGGAATGAGCAGTTCTTC. The chain is built from TRBV27 and TRBJ2-1; TRBD1 is a possible D gene (6 bases). Germline CDR1 MNHEY, CDR2 SMNVEV (reference sequence). The CDR3 sequence is 15 residues long. V was clipped by 2 bases and J by 7 bases, with 15 bases between them.

This clonotype was observed many times. The chain couples TRBV29-1 to TRBJ2-3; D gene uncertain. This CDR3 has 11 residues. The germline gives CDR1 SQVTM, CDR2 ANQGSEA. V lost 4 bases, J lost 4 bases, and 6 bases lay in between. CDR3: CSVAFPDTQYF. Here the CDR3 DNA reads TGCAGCGTTGCGTTCCCAGATACGCAGTATTTT.

This clonotype was recorded at least ten times. This chain links TRBV18 with TRBJ2-3; TRBD2 is a possible D gene (5 bases). The CDR3 length is 15 residues. Germline V CDR1 and CDR2: KGHSH, LQKENI. V was trimmed by 4 bases and J by 1 base, leaving 12 bases between them. The CDR3 bases are TGTGCCAGCTCACAAAGTAGCGTCGGCACAGATACGCAGTATTTT. Amino acids: CASSQSSVGTDTQYF.